This passage covers 2 T cell receptor beta chains from one sample sequenced in a study of tumor and adjacent non-tumor tissue in lung cancer. This sample's RNA came from whole unsorted tissue. Distant lung tissue was collected more than 3 cm away from the tumor edge. A modified ARM-PCR protocol with three rounds of nested PCR amplified TCRbeta. MiXCR was run by TCRdb on the multiplex PCR reads, yielding one entry per CDR3 protein. The sample lists 35,000 to 55,000 distinct CDR3 sequences; around three fifths were seen once. The sample was distant non-tumor lung tissue. The receptors come from a man between 50 and 59 years old with non-small cell lung cancer.

With regard to this clonotype: A read error is possible here, since a much larger clone lies one base away. The genes are TRBV15 and TRBJ2-5; D is undetermined. CDR1 and CDR2 (germline): LNHNV, YYDKDF (reference sequence). V was pared by 1 base and J by 5 bases, with 14 bases between. The CDR3 covers 15 residues. As DNA, the CDR3 is TGTGCCACCAGCAGAGTGAGGAACATAAGGGAGACCCAGTACTTC. Translating gives CATSRVRNIRETQYF.

There are many counts of this clonotype. V usage is TRBV10-3 and J usage is TRBJ2-2; 7 bases fit TRBD2. From germline, CDR1 is ENHRY and CDR2 SYGVKD. V gave up 6 bases and J gave up 0 bases; unmatched junction bases: 4. The length of the CDR3 is 15 residues. Here the CDR3 DNA reads TGTGCCATCAGACCCGGGACTACGAACACCGGGGAGCTGTTTTTT. Translating it yields CAIRPGTTNTGELFF.